Each of the 25 T cell receptor beta chains below was sequenced from the same sample in a study of response to subunit inactivated influenza vaccine. TCRdb re-derived calls from the RT-PCR reads in MiXCR, one entry per CDR3 protein. In the table there are fewer than 550,000 distinct CDR3 sequences, roughly 23% of which are singletons. The specimen comprised CD4+ T cells sorted from PBMCs, sampled 5 to 6 days after vaccination. The receptors originated from a man aged 45-65 years who received an inactivated influenza vaccine.

The chain has TRBV11-2 and TRBJ1-4; D is undetermined. Germline loops: CDR1 SGHAT, CDR2 FQNNGV. Trimming took 4 bases from V and 10 from J, leaving 22 bases between them. CDR3 length: 16 residues. CDR3 sequence (DNA): TGTGCCAGCAGCTACGCTAGGGCGGTAAATGGCGGAAAACTGTTTTTT. Encoded protein: CASSYARAVNGGKLFF.

The J gene is TRBJ2-5, the V gene TRBV5-1; no firm D call. Trimming took off 4 bases at V and 4 bases at J, with 11 bases between the two ends. The germline V gene encodes CDR1 SGHRS and CDR2 YFSETQ. CDR3 length equals 13 residues. The CDR3 bases are TGCGCCAGCAGCCCCCGGAATGGAGAGACCCAGTACTTC. This gives the protein CASSPRNGETQYF.

The rearrangement links TRBV7-2 to TRBJ2-1, with TRBD2 matching over 8 bases. There are 15 residues in the CDR3. V lost 1 base, J lost 5 bases, and 4 bases stayed unmatched. Germline lookup yields CDR1 SGHTA and CDR2 FQGNSA. In DNA form, the CDR3 reads TGTGCCAGCAGCTTAGAACTAGCGGTTAACAATGAGCAGTTCTTC. Residues: CASSLELAVNNEQFF.

This clonotype was detected ten times or more. The chain combines TRBV12-3 or TRBV12-4 with TRBJ1-1; tentative D call: TRBD1 (6 bases). The V gene lost 1 base and the J gene lost 4 bases, with 10 bases spanning the gap. The CDR3 has 14 residues. CDR3 region: CASSLGGASTEAFF. The CDR3 DNA is TGTGCCAGCAGTTTAGGGGGGGCTTCCACTGAAGCTTTCTTT.

This chain uses TRBV5-1 with TRBJ2-5, with D tentatively TRBD1 (6 bases). The germline V and J ends were trimmed by 0 bases and 5 bases, with 17 bases remaining between them. The CDR3 is 16 amino acids. CDR1 is SGHRS and CDR2 is YFSETQ in the germline V gene. CDR3 sequence reads: CASSLADLAGAETQYF. CDR3 DNA: TGCGCCAGCAGCTTGGCCGATTTAGCAGGGGCCGAGACCCAGTACTTC. Filled out from reference TRBV5-1 and TRBJ2-5, the complete variable domain reads KAGVTQTPRYLIKTRGQQVTLSCSPISGHRSVSWYQQTPGQGLQFLFEYFSETQRNKGNFPGRFSGRQFSNSRSEMNVSTLELGDSALYLCASSLADLAGAETQYFGPGTRLLVL.

This clonotype was counted a few times. The chain has TRBV10-3 and TRBJ2-1, with D perhaps assigned TRBD1 or TRBD2 (5 bases each). Germline loops: CDR1 ENHRY, CDR2 SYGVKD. Trimming removed 3 bases at V and 4 bases at J, with 16 bases between. The CDR3 runs to 16 residues. CDR3 nucleotide sequence: TGTGCCATCAGTGACACCACAGGAGGACCTTACAATGAGCAGTTCTTC. This translates into CAISDTTGGPYNEQFF.

The V call is TRBV29-1, the J call TRBJ2-5, with D uncertain. The CDR3 spans 14 residues. Deletions cut 0 bases from V and 4 bases from J, with 12 bases between. Germline-derived CDR1 and CDR2 are SQVTM and ANQGSEA. CDR3 sequence (DNA): TGCAGCGTTGAAGATCCTAGGGTCAGAGAGACCCAGTACTTC. Protein product: CSVEDPRVRETQYF.

The V gene is TRBV5-1, the J gene TRBJ2-7; 12 bases are shared with TRBD1. Germline V gene data show CDR1 as SGHRS and CDR2 as YFSETQ. J gave up 7 bases and V 1 base, and 15 bases lay outside the gene matches. The CDR3 is made up of 18 amino acids. The CDR3: CASSLTSRPGQGAVEQYF. The CDR3 DNA reads TGCGCCAGCAGCTTGACAAGCCGACCGGGACAGGGGGCTGTAGAGCAGTACTTC.

This clonotype was detected a few times. The V gene is TRBV5-1, the J gene TRBJ1-4; TRBD1 aligns across 8 bases. Germline CDR1 is SGHRS and CDR2 is YFSETQ. With 5 bases clipped from V and 0 bases from J, the junction kept 6 bases outside the gene matches. The CDR3 runs 16 residues. CDR3 loop: CASSDRGLATNEKLFF. The CDR3 DNA sequence: TGCGCCAGCAGTGACAGGGGACTAGCAACTAATGAAAAACTGTTTTTT.

In its sample, this clonotype was seen a few times. The rearrangement joins TRBV3-1 to TRBJ2-1, with a tentative D call TRBD1 (6 bases). CDR1 is LGHDT, CDR2 YNNKEL, per germline (reference sequence). Trimming pared 1 base from V and 3 bases from J, leaving 10 bases between. This CDR3 contains 15 residues. CDR3 coding DNA: TGTGCCAGCAGCCAAGGACAGGCCTACTACAATGAGCAGTTCTTC. This translates into CASSQGQAYYNEQFF.

This clonotype occurred many times. The chain employs TRBV6-5 and TRBJ1-2, with TRBD1 matching over 9 bases. V lost 6 bases to trimming and J lost 7 bases; unmatched junction nucleotides: 3. CDR1 and CDR2 (germline): MNHEY, SVGAGI. The CDR3 consists of 12 residues. The CDR3, as DNA: TGTGCCAGCAGACAGGGGGCAGGTGGCTACACCTTC. Translating it yields CASRQGAGGYTF.

This CDR3 reads CASSRSQAGTEAFF. CDR3 bases: TGCGCCAGCAGCCGGAGCCAGGCCGGCACTGAAGCTTTCTTT. The V call is TRBV5-1, the J call TRBJ1-1; the D is unclear. Germline V gene lookup returns CDR1 SGHRS and CDR2 YFSETQ. The V end was cut by 4 bases, the J end by 4 bases, with 14 bases between. The CDR3 totals 14 residues.

The table lists this clonotype with many counts. This chain's CDR3 is CASSVIPGHTEAFF. For the CDR3, the DNA is TGTGCCAGCAGCGTAATCCCAGGGCACACTGAAGCTTTCTTT. The V gene is TRBV9, the J gene TRBJ1-1, with a weak D call TRBD1 (5 bases). Trimming stripped 1 base from V and 3 bases from J, with 10 bases between. Germline V gene lookup returns CDR1 SGDLS and CDR2 YYNGEE. CDR3 length: 14 residues.

Only a few counts were recorded for this clonotype. The chain couples TRBV25-1 to TRBJ1-4; the D is unclear. V lost 4 bases and J 10 bases, leaving 13 bases between the germline ends. Germline V gene lookup returns CDR1 MGHDK and CDR2 SYGVNS. The CDR3 has 13 amino acids. The CDR3 sequence: CASSATSQLKLFF. DNA of the CDR3: TGTGCCAGCAGTGCTACGTCGCAGTTAAAACTGTTTTTT.

V is TRBV20-1 and J is TRBJ2-3; tentatively, D is TRBD2 (6 bases). CDR3 length equals 15 residues. Trimming cost V 5 bases and J 3 bases, with 18 bases left between them. The germline V gene encodes CDR1 DFQATT and CDR2 SNEGSKA (reference sequence). This chain's CDR3 is CSAVVGGWGTDTQYF. Here the CDR3 DNA reads TGCAGTGCTGTCGTGGGGGGTTGGGGGACAGATACGCAGTATTTT.

The V gene is TRBV7-2, the J gene TRBJ1-6; weak D call: TRBD1 (6 bases). Trimming stripped 0 bases from V and 7 bases from J, with 10 bases between. In germline, CDR1 is SGHTA, CDR2 FQGNSA. The CDR3 loop spans 15 amino acids. In DNA form, the CDR3 reads TGTGCCAGCAGCTTAGCCACAGGGATCAATTCACCCCTCCACTTT. It specifies CASSLATGINSPLHF.

The V gene is TRBV6-6, the J gene TRBJ2-7, with 7 positions matching TRBD2. V lost 5 bases to trimming and J lost 2 bases; unmatched junction nucleotides: 3. Germline lookup yields CDR1 MNHNY and CDR2 SVGAGI (reference sequence). The CDR3 has 13 residues. The CDR3 here is CASSLTSTYEQYF. The DNA of the CDR3 is TGTGCCAGCAGTCTGACTAGCACCTACGAGCAGTACTTC.

V usage is TRBV20-1 and J usage is TRBJ2-5; tentative D call: TRBD1 (7 bases). This CDR3 has 15 amino acids. Germline CDR1 is DFQATT and CDR2 is SNEGSKA (reference sequence). The CDR3 sequence: CTPNRGGLGGETQYF. CDR3 DNA sequence: TGCACCCCTAATCGAGGGGGCTTAGGGGGGGAGACCCAGTACTTC.

The rearrangement uses TRBV20-1 and TRBJ1-4, with D possibly TRBD1 on 5 matching bases. The CDR3 contains 14 residues. Trimming cost V 4 bases and J 5 bases, with 14 bases left between them. Germline loops: CDR1 DFQATT, CDR2 SNEGSKA (reference sequence). Written as DNA, the CDR3 is TGCAGTGCTACTCCTCCGGGACGGAATGAAAAACTGTTTTTT. It translates to CSATPPGRNEKLFF.

This clonotype was found a few times. The CDR3 coding sequence is TGCAGTGCTGAGTGGGGGCTAGATACGCAGTATTTT. Amino acid sequence: CSAEWGLDTQYF. This chain links TRBV20-1 with TRBJ2-3; D is possibly TRBD1 (6 bases). This CDR3 is 12 amino acids long. Germline V gene data show CDR1 as DFQATT and CDR2 as SNEGSKA (reference sequence). V was shortened by 5 bases and J by 5 bases, with 11 bases between the two germline ends.

A few counts support this clonotype. J is TRBJ1-3 and V is TRBV10-3; 7 bases line up with TRBD1. The CDR3 is 14 amino acids. Trimming at V came to 8 bases and at J to 3 bases, leaving 7 bases not matched to a gene. Germline V gene lookup returns CDR1 ENHRY and CDR2 SYGVKD. DNA of the CDR3: TGTGCCATCCAAGGACAGGTCGGTGGAAACACCATATATTTT. Residues: CAIQGQVGGNTIYF.

This clonotype was found a few times. The genes are TRBV24-1 and TRBJ2-2, with TRBD1 as a possible D gene (5 bases). This CDR3 spans 18 amino acids. V was clipped by 0 bases and J by 3 bases, with 16 bases between them. Per germline, CDR1 KGHDR and CDR2 SFDVKD. This CDR3 reads CATSDLEKQAKDTGELFF. CDR3 nucleotide sequence: TGTGCCACCAGTGATTTGGAAAAACAGGCAAAGGACACCGGGGAGCTGTTTTTT.

The chain joins TRBV12-3 or TRBV12-4 to TRBJ2-2, with D possibly matching TRBD2 (6 bases). Trimming pared 7 bases from V and 8 bases from J, leaving 17 bases between. The CDR3 has 14 amino acids. DNA for the CDR3: TGTGCCAGCACTTTCGGGGGAACTGAGGGGGAGCTGTTTTTT. Protein sequence: CASTFGGTEGELFF.

This clonotype was counted a few times. V and J are TRBV12-3 or TRBV12-4 and TRBJ2-3; the D gene is possibly TRBD2 (6 bases). V dropped 1 base and J dropped 6 bases, with 11 bases sitting between them. The CDR3 is made up of 14 amino acids. The CDR3 loop is CASSLGHRGDTQYF. In nucleotides, the CDR3 is TGTGCCAGCAGTTTAGGACACCGGGGGGATACGCAGTATTTT.

V usage is TRBV5-1 and J usage is TRBJ2-7; D is undetermined. Trimming shortened V by 0 bases and J by 6 bases, and 10 bases separated the two germline ends. Germline V CDR1 and CDR2: SGHRS, YFSETQ. This CDR3 comprises 13 residues. The CDR3 sequence is CASSLDQFLEQYF. The CDR3 DNA reads as TGCGCCAGCAGCTTGGATCAGTTCCTCGAGCAGTACTTC.